This TCR beta chain was identified during a study of blood T cell repertoires in COVID-19 (dated by TCRdb to the early 2020s). In the study overall: Collaborator samples came from the United States, Italy and Spain and covered acute and convalescent phases of COVID-19. Deeply sampled blood TCRbeta repertoires from subjects exposed to, actively infected with, or recovered from COVID-19 were included in the dataset. Nearly every sample came with metadata listing a de-identified subject ID, COVID-19 status, age in years and sex. The prospective study material was composed of cDNA or gDNA derived from T cells, B-cell-depleted T cells, or PBMCs. Samples were obtained from the ongoing ImmuneRACE study (first 160 participants) and from 1,000 to 1,500 subjects provided by 6 global collaborators. HLA class I and class II types, where available, came from metadata supplied by the sample provider rather than from assay-based typing. The repertoires were made available in a free public database intended to serve as a resource for research on the immune response to SARS-CoV-2. General study outcomes and caveats: The quantity of clinical and demographic metadata differed by source and by participant and was supplied without curation.

The collaborating institutions used their own protocols to collect whole blood in K2EDTA tubes. For TCRbeta analysis, collaborators shipped samples in one of three forms: frozen whole blood, isolated PBMCs, or DNA extracted from either of those sample types. TCRbeta CDR3 regions were amplified from genomic DNA using the immunoSEQ Assay, a bias-controlled multiplex PCR. The authors' analysis ran thus. Within the assay, amplification of reference gene primers was used to estimate how many nucleated cells each sample contained. To quantify the absolute abundance of each unique TCRbeta CDR3 rearrangement, sequence reads were collapsed and filtered. Productive Simpson clonality was computed per sample as the square root of Simpson's diversity index over productive rearrangements. TCRdb holds this immuneACCESS table with in-frame rearrangements only. Some clones are missing; in checked studies, unresolved V genes explain under half, and the rest has no known cause. V and J calls and clone size are given by that table; D and trimming were obtained from the DNA. The sample includes about 140,000 clones, with 80% to 90% observed a single time. About 10% of the sample is in the top ten clones.

The junction shows trimming of 1 base on V and 5 bases on J, and the gene matches do not reach 6 bases of it. Spanning cysteine to phenylalanine, the CDR3 consists of 16 amino acids. The CDR3 DNA has 48 bases and is translated from base 1. The germline V gene supplies CDR1 SGHRS and CDR2 YFSETQ. Concerning this clone: Its antigen remains unidentified. No quality values exist for individual bases; no much larger clone is one base distant.

Sequenced material: peripheral blood. This TCR derives from an elderly woman with acute or convalescent COVID-19. The V and J genes are TRBV5-1 and TRBJ2-2; 9 central nucleotides agree with TRBD2. The CDR3 in this case is CASSLNAGGRTGELFF. The bases read TGCGCCAGCAGCTTGAACGCGGGGGGGCGGACCGGGGAGCTGTTTTTT.